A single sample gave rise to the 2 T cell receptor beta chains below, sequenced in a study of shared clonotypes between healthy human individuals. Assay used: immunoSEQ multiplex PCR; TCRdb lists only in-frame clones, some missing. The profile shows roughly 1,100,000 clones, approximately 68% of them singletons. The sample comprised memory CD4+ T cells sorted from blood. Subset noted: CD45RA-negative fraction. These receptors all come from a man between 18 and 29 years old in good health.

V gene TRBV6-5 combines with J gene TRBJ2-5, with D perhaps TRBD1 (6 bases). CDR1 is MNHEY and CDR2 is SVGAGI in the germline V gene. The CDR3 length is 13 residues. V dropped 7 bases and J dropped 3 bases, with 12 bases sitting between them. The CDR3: CASNRPGEETQYF. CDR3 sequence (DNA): TGTGCCAGCAACCGGCCAGGGGAAGAGACCCAGTACTTC.

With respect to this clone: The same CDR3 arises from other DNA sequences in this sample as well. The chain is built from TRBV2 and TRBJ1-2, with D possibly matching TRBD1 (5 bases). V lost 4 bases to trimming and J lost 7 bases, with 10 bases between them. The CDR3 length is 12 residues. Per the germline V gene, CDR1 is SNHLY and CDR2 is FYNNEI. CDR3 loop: CASSGSGAGYTF. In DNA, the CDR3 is TGTGCCAGCAGTGGGTCCGGGGCTGGCTACACCTTC.